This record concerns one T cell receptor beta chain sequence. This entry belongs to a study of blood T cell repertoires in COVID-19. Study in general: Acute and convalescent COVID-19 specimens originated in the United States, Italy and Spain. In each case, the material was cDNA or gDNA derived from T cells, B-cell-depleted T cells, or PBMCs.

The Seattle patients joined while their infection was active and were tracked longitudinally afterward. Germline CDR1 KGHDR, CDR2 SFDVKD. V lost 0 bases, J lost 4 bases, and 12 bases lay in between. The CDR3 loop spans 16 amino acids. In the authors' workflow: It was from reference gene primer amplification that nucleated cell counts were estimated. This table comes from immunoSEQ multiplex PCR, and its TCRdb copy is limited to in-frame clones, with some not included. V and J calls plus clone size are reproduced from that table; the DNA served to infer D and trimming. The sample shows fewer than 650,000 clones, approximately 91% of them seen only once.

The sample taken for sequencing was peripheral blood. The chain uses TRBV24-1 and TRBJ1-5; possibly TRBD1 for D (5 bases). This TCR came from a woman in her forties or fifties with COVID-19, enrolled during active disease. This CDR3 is CATSDLPGGVNQPQHF. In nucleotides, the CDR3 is TGTGCCACCAGTGATTTGCCGGGGGGGGTTAATCAGCCCCAGCATTTT.